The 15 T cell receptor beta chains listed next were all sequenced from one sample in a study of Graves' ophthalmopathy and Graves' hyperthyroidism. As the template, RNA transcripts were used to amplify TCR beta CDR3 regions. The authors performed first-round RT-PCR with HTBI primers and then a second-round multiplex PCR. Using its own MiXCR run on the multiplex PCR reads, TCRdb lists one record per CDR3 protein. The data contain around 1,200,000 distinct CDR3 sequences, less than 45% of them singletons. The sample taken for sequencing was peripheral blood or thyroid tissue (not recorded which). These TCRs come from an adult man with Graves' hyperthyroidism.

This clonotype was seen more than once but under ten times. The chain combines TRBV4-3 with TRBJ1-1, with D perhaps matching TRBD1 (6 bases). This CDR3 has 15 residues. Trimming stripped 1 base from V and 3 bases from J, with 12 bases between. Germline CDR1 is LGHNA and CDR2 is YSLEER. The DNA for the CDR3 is TGCGCCAGCAGCCAAGGTGAGACAGGAGACACTGAAGCTTTCTTT. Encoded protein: CASSQGETGDTEAFF.

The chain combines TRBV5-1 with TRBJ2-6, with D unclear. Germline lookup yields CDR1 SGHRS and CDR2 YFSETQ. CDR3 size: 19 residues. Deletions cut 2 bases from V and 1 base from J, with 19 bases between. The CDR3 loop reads CASSFITGPLRSGANVLTF. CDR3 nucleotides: TGCGCCAGCAGCTTCATAACTGGACCCCTGAGGTCTGGGGCCAACGTCCTGACTTTC. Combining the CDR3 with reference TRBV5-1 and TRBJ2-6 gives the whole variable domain KAGVTQTPRYLIKTRGQQVTLSCSPISGHRSVSWYQQTPGQGLQFLFEYFSETQRNKGNFPGRFSGRQFSNSRSEMNVSTLELGDSALYLCASSFITGPLRSGANVLTFGAGSRLTVL.

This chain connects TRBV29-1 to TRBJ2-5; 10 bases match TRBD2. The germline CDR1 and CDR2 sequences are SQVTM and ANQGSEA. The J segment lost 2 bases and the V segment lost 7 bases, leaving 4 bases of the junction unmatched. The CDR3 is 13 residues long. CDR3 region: CSGRAGGQETQYF. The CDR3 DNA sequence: TGCAGCGGCCGAGCGGGGGGGCAAGAGACCCAGTACTTC.

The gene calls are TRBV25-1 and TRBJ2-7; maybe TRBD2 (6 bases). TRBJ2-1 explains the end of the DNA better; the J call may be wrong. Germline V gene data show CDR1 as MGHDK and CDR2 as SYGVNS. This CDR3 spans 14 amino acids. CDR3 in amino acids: CASSEEGRYNEQFF. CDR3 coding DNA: TGTGCCAGCAGTGAGGAGGGCCGGTACAATGAGCAGTTCTTC.

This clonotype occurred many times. The CDR3 DNA reads as TGTGCCAGTAGTATGGGACAGGTCCGGGAGACCCAGTACTTC. It specifies CASSMGQVRETQYF. The V gene is TRBV19, the J gene TRBJ2-5, with 8 bases that match TRBD1. The trim removed 3 bases at V and 5 bases at J, leaving 5 bases unmatched. The germline V gene encodes CDR1 LNHDA and CDR2 SQIVND (reference sequence). There are 14 residues in the CDR3.

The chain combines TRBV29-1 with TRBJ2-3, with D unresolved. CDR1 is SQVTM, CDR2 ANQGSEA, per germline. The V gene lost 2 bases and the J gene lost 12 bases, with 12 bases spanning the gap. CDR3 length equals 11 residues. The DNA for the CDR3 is TGCAGCGTTGAACGCGGAAACCGACAGTATTTT. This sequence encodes CSVERGNRQYF.

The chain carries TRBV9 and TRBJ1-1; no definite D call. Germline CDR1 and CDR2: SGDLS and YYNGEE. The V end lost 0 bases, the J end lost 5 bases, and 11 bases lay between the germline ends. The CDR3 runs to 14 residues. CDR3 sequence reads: CASSVGGAKTEAFF. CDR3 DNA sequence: TGTGCCAGCAGCGTAGGGGGTGCCAAGACTGAAGCTTTCTTT.

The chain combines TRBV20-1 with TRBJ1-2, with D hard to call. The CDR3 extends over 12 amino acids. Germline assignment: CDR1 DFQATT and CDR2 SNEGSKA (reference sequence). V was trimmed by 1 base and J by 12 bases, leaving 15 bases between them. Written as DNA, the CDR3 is TGCAGTGCTAGAGCTTCGAACTCTGGAAACACCTTC. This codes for CSARASNSGNTF.

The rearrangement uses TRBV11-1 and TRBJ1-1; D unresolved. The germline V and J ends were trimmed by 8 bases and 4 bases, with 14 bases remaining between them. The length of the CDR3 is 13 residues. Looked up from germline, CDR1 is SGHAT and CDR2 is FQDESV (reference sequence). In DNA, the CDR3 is TGTGCCAGCGCCCCCACTTTGGTCACTGAAGCTTTCTTT. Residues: CASAPTLVTEAFF.

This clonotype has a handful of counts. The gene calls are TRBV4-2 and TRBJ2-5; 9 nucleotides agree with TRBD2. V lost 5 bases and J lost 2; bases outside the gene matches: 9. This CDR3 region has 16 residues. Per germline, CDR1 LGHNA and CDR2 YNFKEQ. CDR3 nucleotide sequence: TGTGCCAGCAGCGGCCCGGCTAGCGGGACTCAAGAGACCCAGTACTTC. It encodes CASSGPASGTQETQYF.

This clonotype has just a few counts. The CDR3 nucleotides are TGTGCCAGCAGCAAAACAGTCTACGAGCAGTACTTC. Amino acids: CASSKTVYEQYF. The V call is TRBV6-5, the J call TRBJ2-7; D unresolved. With 6 bases removed from V and 3 bases from J, the gap between germline ends came to 9 bases. Germline V lookup: CDR1 MNHEY, CDR2 SVGAGI. The CDR3 sequence is 12 residues long.

The CDR3 is CSARGGPGLRTEAFF. DNA of the CDR3: TGCAGTGCTAGAGGTGGGCCAGGGTTACGGACTGAAGCTTTCTTT. V and J are TRBV20-1 and TRBJ1-1; perhaps TRBD1 as D (5 bases). V was pared by 1 base and J by 5 bases, with 17 bases between. Germline CDR1 and CDR2: DFQATT and SNEGSKA (reference sequence). The CDR3 runs to 15 residues.

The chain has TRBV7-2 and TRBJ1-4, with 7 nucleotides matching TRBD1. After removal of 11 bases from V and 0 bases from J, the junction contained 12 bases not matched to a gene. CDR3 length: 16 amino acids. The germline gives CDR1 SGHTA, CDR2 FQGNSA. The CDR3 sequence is CAWSTHRGATNEKLFF. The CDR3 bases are TGTGCCTGGAGTACTCACAGGGGTGCAACTAATGAAAAACTGTTTTTT.

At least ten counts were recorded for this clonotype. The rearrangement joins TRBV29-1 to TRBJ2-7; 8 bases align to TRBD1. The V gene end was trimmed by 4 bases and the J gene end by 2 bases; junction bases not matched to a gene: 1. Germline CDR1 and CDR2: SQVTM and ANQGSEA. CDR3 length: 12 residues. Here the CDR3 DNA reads TGCAGCGTTGGACAGGGGACCTACGAGCAGTACTTC. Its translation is CSVGQGTYEQYF.

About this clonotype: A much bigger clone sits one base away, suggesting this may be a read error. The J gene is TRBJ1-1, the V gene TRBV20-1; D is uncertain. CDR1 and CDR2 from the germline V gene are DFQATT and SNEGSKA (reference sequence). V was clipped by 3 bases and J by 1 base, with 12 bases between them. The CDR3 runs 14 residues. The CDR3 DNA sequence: TGCAGTGCTAGGTCGCACAAGCAGAACACTGAAGCTTTCTTT. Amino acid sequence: CSARSHKQNTEAFF.